This T cell receptor (beta chain) was observed in a study of early stage breast cancer tumors. The wider study: Among approximately 12 ER+/PR+/HER2- tumors, eight were ductal, four lobular. Samples were sequenced at 7.5 to 10-fold average coverage. Study-wide results and limits: Compared with adjacent normal breast, tumors showed 2 to 2.5-fold denser, more clonal T cells.

Assay: immunoSEQ multiplex PCR; the TCRdb copy retains only in-frame clones and omits some. The data contain 25,000 to 30,000 clones, 72% of them singletons. The length of the CDR3 is 14 residues. Looked up from germline, CDR1 is SGHAT and CDR2 is FQNNGV. V shed 8 bases and J shed 0 bases, with 11 bases lying between them. Of note for this clone: The antigen remains undetermined.

The TCR was taken from a person aged 50-59 years with breast cancer. The sequenced sample was blood. V and J are TRBV11-2 and TRBJ2-1, with D unclear. The CDR3 DNA reads TGTGCCAGCGGATCCCTGGACTCCTACAATGAGCAGTTCTTC. Translation gives CASGSLDSYNEQFF.